The 23 T cell receptor beta chains reported below all come from one sample, sequenced in a study of blood T cell repertoires in COVID-19. Profiled with immunoSEQ multiplex PCR; TCRdb holds only in-frame clones, not every one. The sample shows about 78,000 clones, 75% to 95% of them seen only once. Material for sequencing was peripheral blood. All receptors come from a woman aged 80 or older with acute or convalescent COVID-19.

V gene TRBV5-4 combines with J gene TRBJ2-7; maybe TRBD2 (5 bases). Germline V gene data show CDR1 as SGHNT and CDR2 as YYREEE (reference sequence). The CDR3 covers 14 residues. Between the trimmed V and J ends, which lost 3 bases and 6 bases, there was a span of 16 bases. The CDR3 region is CASSWSSPPREQYF. The CDR3, as DNA: TGTGCCAGCAGCTGGTCTAGCCCCCCTCGCGAGCAGTACTTC.

This chain connects TRBV6-6 to TRBJ2-1, with D possibly TRBD2 on 5 matching bases. This CDR3 region has 19 residues. The V gene lost 5 bases and the J gene lost 2 bases, with 25 bases spanning the gap. In germline, CDR1 is MNHNY, CDR2 SVGAGI (reference sequence). CDR3 in amino acids: CASSPDEGGMSGTYNEQFF. The CDR3 bases are TGTGCCAGCAGTCCTGACGAAGGTGGGATGAGCGGCACCTACAATGAGCAGTTCTTC.

The V call is TRBV10-1, the J call TRBJ2-3, with 9 bases aligning to TRBD2. Looked up from germline, CDR1 is WNHNN and CDR2 is SYGVQD (reference sequence). After removal of 6 bases from V and 0 bases from J, the junction contained 4 bases not matched to a gene. This CDR3 is 15 amino acids long. The CDR3 protein is CASSLTSGSTDTQYF. The CDR3 coding sequence is TGCGCCAGCAGCTTGACTAGCGGAAGCACAGATACGCAGTATTTT.

J is TRBJ1-2 and V is TRBV18; 7 positions agree with TRBD1. V was clipped by 2 bases and J by 7 bases; unmatched bases: 10. Germline CDR1 reads KGHSH; CDR2 reads LQKENI. CDR3 length: 15 amino acids. The CDR3 nucleotides read TGTGCCAGCTCACCAGGTATAGGGGGCCGGGGTGGCTACACCTTC. This gives the protein CASSPGIGGRGGYTF.

This clone is a singleton in its sample. The chain couples TRBV28 to TRBJ2-7, with a possible D match to TRBD2 (6 bases). Looked up from germline, CDR1 is MDHEN and CDR2 is SYDVKM. V was pared by 1 base and J by 0 bases, with 19 bases between. The length of the CDR3 is 18 residues. The CDR3 spells CASSLLASANFYSYEQYF. The CDR3 DNA is TGTGCCAGCAGTTTATTGGCTAGCGCGAACTTTTACTCCTACGAGCAGTACTTC.

The V call is TRBV18, the J call TRBJ2-2; maybe TRBD1 (6 bases). The germline gives CDR1 KGHSH, CDR2 LQKENI. There are 16 residues in the CDR3. V lost 1 base and J 1 base, leaving 10 bases between the germline ends. The CDR3 nucleotides read TGTGCCAGCTCACCACGCTCGGGACAGAACACCGGGGAGCTGTTTTTT. Amino acid sequence: CASSPRSGQNTGELFF.

J is TRBJ1-5 and V is TRBV18; TRBD1 agrees at 8 bases. CDR3 length: 17 residues. Germline CDR1 KGHSH, CDR2 LQKENI. V shed 3 bases, J shed 3 bases, and the junction held 10 bases outside the gene matches. CDR3 nucleotides: TGTGCCAGCTCACCTCAGGGACAGGCCTCTGTCAATCAGCCCCAGCATTTT. This sequence encodes CASSPQGQASVNQPQHF.

The V gene is TRBV18, the J gene TRBJ2-3, with 7 bases matching TRBD1. Germline V gene sequence: CDR1 KGHSH, CDR2 LQKENI. The ends lost 6 bases at V and 2 bases at J; junction bases unmatched: 5. This CDR3 contains 14 residues. The CDR3 region is CASSLQGTTDTQYF. The CDR3 DNA is TGTGCCAGCTCGCTACAGGGGACCACAGATACGCAGTATTTT.

The chain is built from TRBV18 and TRBJ1-1; D possibly corresponds to TRBD1 (5 bases). V lost 3 bases and J lost 3, with 14 bases in between. CDR1 is KGHSH, CDR2 LQKENI, per germline. The CDR3 runs 15 residues. The CDR3 DNA reads TGTGCCAGCTCACCGTACCGGGGGATGGACACTGAAGCTTTCTTT. This gives the protein CASSPYRGMDTEAFF. The complete variable domain, with remaining parts taken from reference TRBV18 and TRBJ1-1, reads NAGVMQNPRHLVRRRGQEARLRCSPMKGHSHVYWYRQLPEEGLKFMVYLQKENIIDESGMPKERFSAEFPKEGPSILRIQQVVRGDSAAYFCASSPYRGMDTEAFFGQGTRLTVV.

V and J are TRBV18 and TRBJ1-1; tentatively, D is TRBD1 (6 bases). Germline lookup yields CDR1 KGHSH and CDR2 LQKENI. Trimming took 6 bases from V and 0 from J, leaving 17 bases between them. The CDR3 has 16 amino acids. DNA of the CDR3: TGTGCCAGCTCGCCAGGACAGATTGTCATGAACACTGAAGCTTTCTTT. Protein: CASSPGQIVMNTEAFF.

The CDR3 is CASSLGPAGTDTQYF. CDR3 nucleotide sequence: TGTGCCAGCAGCTTAGGCCCAGCGGGGACAGATACGCAGTATTTT. V usage is TRBV7-2 and J usage is TRBJ2-3; 7 bases line up with TRBD2. The germline CDR1 and CDR2 sequences are SGHTA and FQGNSA. V was clipped by 1 base and J by 3 bases; unmatched bases: 4. The CDR3 length is 15 residues.

The chain carries TRBV6-5 and TRBJ1-1; 8 bases line up with TRBD1. Germline CDR1 MNHEY, CDR2 SVGAGI. The CDR3 length is 15 residues. J was trimmed by 0 bases and V by 6 bases; bases with no gene match: 6. The CDR3 DNA reads as TGTGCCAGCAGGACACGACAGGGGTTGAACACTGAAGCTTTCTTT. Protein: CASRTRQGLNTEAFF.

The CDR3 region has the DNA TGTGCCAGCAGCGTAAACCCAGGCCCTTCTGGGGCCAACGTCCTGACTTTC. Translated: CASSVNPGPSGANVLTF. The chain carries TRBV9 and TRBJ2-6; unclear D gene. Trimming left V 1 base short and J 1 base short, with 12 bases between. This CDR3 has 17 residues. Looked up from germline, CDR1 is SGDLS and CDR2 is YYNGEE. Using reference TRBV9 and TRBJ2-6 for the parts outside the CDR3, the full variable domain is DSGVTQTPKHLITATGQRVTLRCSPRSGDLSVYWYQQSLDQGLQFLIQYYNGEERAKGNILERFSAQQFPDLHSELNLSSLELGDSALYFCASSVNPGPSGANVLTFGAGSRLTVL.

V gene TRBV19 combines with J gene TRBJ2-2; 12 nucleotides agree with TRBD1. The germline V gene has CDR1 LNHDA and CDR2 SQIVND (reference sequence). J was trimmed by 0 bases and V by 3 bases; bases with no gene match: 8. The CDR3 spans 19 residues. The CDR3 protein is CASSMAGTGGRPNTGELFF. CDR3 DNA: TGTGCCAGTAGTATGGCCGGGACAGGGGGCCGACCGAACACCGGGGAGCTGTTTTTT.

The chain carries TRBV5-1 and TRBJ2-2; D gene ambiguous. V was trimmed by 0 bases and J by 4 bases, leaving 13 bases between them. Germline assignment: CDR1 SGHRS and CDR2 YFSETQ. The CDR3 contains 16 residues. The CDR3 reads CASSLAKAGTTGELFF. The CDR3 DNA sequence: TGCGCCAGCAGCTTGGCCAAGGCAGGCACCACCGGGGAGCTGTTTTTT.

V is TRBV5-4 and J is TRBJ2-3; D is possibly TRBD1 (6 bases). CDR1 and CDR2 (germline): SGHNT, YYREEE (reference sequence). This CDR3 region has 12 residues. V was cut by 4 bases and J by 11 bases, with 14 bases left in between. CDR3 sequence (DNA): TGTGCCAGCAGCCAGAACGGACAGAGGCAGTATTTT. As protein: CASSQNGQRQYF.

The chain uses TRBV6-5 and TRBJ1-1, with 7 positions matching TRBD1. Germline loops: CDR1 MNHEY, CDR2 SVGAGI. The CDR3 is 14 amino acids. The V and J ends lost 6 bases and 5 bases, in that order; junction bases with no gene match: 9. The CDR3 coding sequence is TGTGCCAGCAGCGAGACAGGGAAAAAGACTGAAGCTTTCTTT. This encodes CASSETGKKTEAFF.

The gene calls are TRBV5-4 and TRBJ2-1; 10 bases fit TRBD2. V lost 4 bases, J lost 0 bases, and 13 bases stayed unmatched. The CDR3 consists of 19 residues. Germline V gives CDR1 SGHNT, CDR2 YYREEE (reference sequence). For the CDR3, the DNA is TGTGCCAGCAGCCCCAGTGGTAGCGGGGGGCCAATCTCCTACAATGAGCAGTTCTTC. Its translation is CASSPSGSGGPISYNEQFF.

This clone was seen only once. The rearrangement links TRBV21-1 to TRBJ2-7; the table names TRBD1, a call not compared with the DNA. TRBV21-1 is described as a pseudogene. This CDR3 is built from 18 residues. CDR3 amino acids: CASSKVLGGQDPSYEQYF. The CDR3 DNA is TGTGCCAGCAGCAAAGTACTAGGTGGACAGGACCCTTCCTACGAGCAGTACTTC.

The rearrangement joins TRBV18 to TRBJ1-5; 9 bases agree with TRBD1. The CDR3 has 14 amino acids. Germline CDR1 and CDR2: KGHSH and LQKENI. The V gene end was trimmed by 6 bases and the J gene end by 7 bases; junction bases not matched to a gene: 7. The CDR3 DNA follows: TGTGCCAGCTCCCCGGGGACAGGGCAACAGCCCCAGCATTTT. It yields the protein CASSPGTGQQPQHF.

The rearrangement joins TRBV27 to TRBJ1-5; TRBD1 is a possible D gene (5 bases). CDR3 length: 15 amino acids. Germline V gives CDR1 MNHEY, CDR2 SMNVEV (reference sequence). The V and J ends lost 3 bases and 0 bases respectively, with 9 bases between them. This CDR3 reads CASSFGGGSNQPQHF. CDR3 DNA: TGTGCCAGCAGTTTCGGGGGAGGTAGCAATCAGCCCCAGCATTTT.

The chain links TRBV3-1 (or the pseudogene TRBV3-2) to TRBJ2-1, with 12 bases lining up with TRBD2. Germline V lookup: CDR1 LGHDT, CDR2 YNNKEL (reference sequence). Trimming removed 5 bases from V and 9 bases from J; junction bases left unmatched: 17. The CDR3 covers 18 residues. The CDR3 DNA follows: TGTGCCAGCAGCTATTATCAGTCCTTACCGGGACTAGCGGGTGAGCAGTTCTTC. As protein: CASSYYQSLPGLAGEQFF.

This chain links TRBV27 with TRBJ1-6; 8 bases map to TRBD1. The length of the CDR3 is 13 residues. CDR1 and CDR2 from the germline V gene are MNHEY and SMNVEV (reference sequence). V gave up 6 bases and J gave up 9 bases; unmatched junction bases: 4. The DNA of the CDR3 is TGTGCCAGCAGGGACAGGGTAGGTTCACCCCTCCACTTT. Residues: CASRDRVGSPLHF.